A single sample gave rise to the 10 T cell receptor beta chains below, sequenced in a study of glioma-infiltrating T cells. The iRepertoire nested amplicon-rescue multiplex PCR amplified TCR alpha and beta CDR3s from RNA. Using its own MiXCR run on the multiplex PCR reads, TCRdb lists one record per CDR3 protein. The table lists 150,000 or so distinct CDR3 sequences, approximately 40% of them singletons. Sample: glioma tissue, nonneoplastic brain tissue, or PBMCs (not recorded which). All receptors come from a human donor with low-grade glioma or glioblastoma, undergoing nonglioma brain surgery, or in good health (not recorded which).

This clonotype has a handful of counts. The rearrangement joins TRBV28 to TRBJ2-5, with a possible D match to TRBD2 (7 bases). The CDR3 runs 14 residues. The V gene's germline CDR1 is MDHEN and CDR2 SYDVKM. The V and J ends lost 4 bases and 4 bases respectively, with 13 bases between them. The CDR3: CASSSLGGPETQYF. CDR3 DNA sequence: TGTGCCAGCAGTTCTCTGGGGGGGCCAGAGACCCAGTACTTC.

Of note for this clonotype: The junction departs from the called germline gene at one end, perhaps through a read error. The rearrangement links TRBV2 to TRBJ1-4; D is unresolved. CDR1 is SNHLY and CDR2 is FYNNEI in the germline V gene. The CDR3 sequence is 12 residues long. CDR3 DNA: TGTGCCAGCAACCAGGACGGTGAAAAAATGTTTTTT. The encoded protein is CASNQDGEKMFF.

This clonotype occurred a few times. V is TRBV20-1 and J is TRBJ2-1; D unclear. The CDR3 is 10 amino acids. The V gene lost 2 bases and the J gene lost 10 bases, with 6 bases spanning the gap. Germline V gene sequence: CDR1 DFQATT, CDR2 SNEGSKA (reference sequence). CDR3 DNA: TGCAGTGCTAGAATAGTCGAGCAGTTCTTC. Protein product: CSARIVEQFF.

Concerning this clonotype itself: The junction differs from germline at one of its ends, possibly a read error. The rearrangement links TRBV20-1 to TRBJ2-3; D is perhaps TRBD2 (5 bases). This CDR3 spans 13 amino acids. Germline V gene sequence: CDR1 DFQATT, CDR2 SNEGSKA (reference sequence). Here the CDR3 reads CGARDGRRDTQYF. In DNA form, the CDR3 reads TGCGGTGCTAGAGATGGCAGGAGGGATACGCAGTATTTT.

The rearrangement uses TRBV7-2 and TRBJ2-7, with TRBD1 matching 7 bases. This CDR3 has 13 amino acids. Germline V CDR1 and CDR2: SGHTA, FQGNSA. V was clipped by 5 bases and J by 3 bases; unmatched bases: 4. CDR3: CASSPGQIYEQYF. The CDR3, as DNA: TGTGCCAGCAGCCCGGGACAGATCTACGAGCAGTACTTC.

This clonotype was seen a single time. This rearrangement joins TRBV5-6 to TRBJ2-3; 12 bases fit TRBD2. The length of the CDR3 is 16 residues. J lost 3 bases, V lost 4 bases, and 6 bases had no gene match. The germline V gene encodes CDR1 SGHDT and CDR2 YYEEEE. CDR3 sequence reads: CASSVGLAGPTDTQYF. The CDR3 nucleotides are TGTGCCAGCAGCGTCGGACTAGCGGGACCTACAGATACGCAGTATTTT.

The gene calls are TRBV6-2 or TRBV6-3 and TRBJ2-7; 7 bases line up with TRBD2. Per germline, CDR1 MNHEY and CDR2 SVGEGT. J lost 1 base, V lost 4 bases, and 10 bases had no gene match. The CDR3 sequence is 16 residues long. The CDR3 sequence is CASSSSTGRLSYEQYF. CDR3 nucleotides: TGTGCCAGCAGTTCTAGCACCGGGAGGCTATCCTACGAGCAGTACTTC.

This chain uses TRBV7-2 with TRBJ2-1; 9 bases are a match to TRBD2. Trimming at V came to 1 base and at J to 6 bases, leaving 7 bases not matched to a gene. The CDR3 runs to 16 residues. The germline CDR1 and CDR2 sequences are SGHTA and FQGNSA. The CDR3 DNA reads TGTGCCAGCAGCTTAGAATTACTAGCGGGCCTCAATGAGCAGTTCTTC. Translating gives CASSLELLAGLNEQFF. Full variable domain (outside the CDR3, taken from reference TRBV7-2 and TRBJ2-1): GAGVSQSPSNKVTEKGKDVELRCDPISGHTALYWYRQSLGQGLEFLIYFQGNSAPDKSGLPSDRFSAERTGGSVSTLTIQRTQQEDSAVYLCASSLELLAGLNEQFFGPGTRLTVL.

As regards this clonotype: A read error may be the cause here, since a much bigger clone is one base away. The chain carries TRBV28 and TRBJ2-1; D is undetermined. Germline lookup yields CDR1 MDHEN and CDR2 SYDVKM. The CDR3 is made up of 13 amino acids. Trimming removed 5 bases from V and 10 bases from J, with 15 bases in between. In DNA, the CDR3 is TGTGCCAGCAGTCCCCGCACTTCCTACGAGCAGTTCTTC. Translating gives CASSPRTSYEQFF.

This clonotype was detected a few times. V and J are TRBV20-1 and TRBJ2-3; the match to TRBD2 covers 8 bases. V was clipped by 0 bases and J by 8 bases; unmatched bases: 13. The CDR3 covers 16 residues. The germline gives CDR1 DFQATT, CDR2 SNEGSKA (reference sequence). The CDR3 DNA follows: TGCAGTGCTAGAGATACAAGCGGGAGCGCTGCAGGTACGCAGTATTTT. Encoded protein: CSARDTSGSAAGTQYF.